What follows is one T cell receptor (beta chain) and its context. The repertoire was sequenced with immunoSEQ multiplex PCR; TCRdb's copy has only in-frame clones and lacks some. The sample gives around 80,000 clones, about 91% of which show up once; roughly 1.4% is in the top ten. The data were obtained in a study of T cell changes during pregnancy in multiple sclerosis. Germline CDR1 and CDR2: SNHLY and FYNNEI. The V and J ends lost 4 bases and 3 bases respectively, with 3 bases between them. This CDR3 has 11 amino acids. The TCR originated in a female donor with multiple sclerosis, enrolled in a pregnancy study. The chain uses TRBV2 and TRBJ1-2; the D is unclear. This specimen consisted of peripheral blood, obtained before pregnancy. In nucleotides, the CDR3 is TGTGCCAGCAGTGCAGACTATGGCTACACCTTC. It is translated as CASSADYGYTF.